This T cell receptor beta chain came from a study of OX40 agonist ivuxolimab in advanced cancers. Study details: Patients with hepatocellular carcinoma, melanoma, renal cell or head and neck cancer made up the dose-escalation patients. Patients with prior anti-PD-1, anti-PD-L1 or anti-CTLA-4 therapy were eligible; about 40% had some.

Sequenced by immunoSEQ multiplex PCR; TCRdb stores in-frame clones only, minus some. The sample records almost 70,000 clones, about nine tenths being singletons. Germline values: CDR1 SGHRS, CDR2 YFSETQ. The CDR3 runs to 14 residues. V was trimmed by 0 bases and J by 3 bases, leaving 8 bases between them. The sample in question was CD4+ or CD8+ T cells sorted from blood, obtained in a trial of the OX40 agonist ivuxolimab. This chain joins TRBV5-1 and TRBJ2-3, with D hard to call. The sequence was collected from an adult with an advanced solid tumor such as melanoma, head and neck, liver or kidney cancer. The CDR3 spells CASSLDRHTDTQYF. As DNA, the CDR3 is TGCGCCAGCAGCTTGGATCGCCATACAGATACGCAGTATTTT.